Following are 31 T cell receptor beta chains from one sample sequenced in a study of blood T cells in healthy people across ages. Through a sample-barcoded 5' primer and a J-beta primer mix, a second PCR was run for about 6 to 11 cycles. In TCRdb, the 5' RACE reads were re-called with MiXCR into one record per CDR3 protein. The data show 1.4 million or so distinct CDR3 sequences, 35% to 45% seen once. Sequenced input: blood. The source of these receptors is a woman aged 18-29 years in good health.

CDR3 nucleotide sequence: TGTGCCAACACTAGGAGCTCCTACGAGCAGTACTTC. It yields the protein CANTRSSYEQYF. The chain carries TRBV7-9 and TRBJ2-7, with TRBD2 as a possible D gene (5 bases). This CDR3 is 12 amino acids long. CDR1 is SEHNR and CDR2 is FQNEAQ in the germline V gene (reference sequence). Trimming shortened V by 10 bases and J by 0 bases, and 10 bases separated the two germline ends. The full variable domain, in which reference TRBV7-9 and TRBJ2-7 provide the parts outside the CDR3, is DTGVSQNPRHKITKRGQNVTFRCDPISEHNRLYWYRQTLGQGPEFLTYFQNEAQLEKSRLLSDRFSAERPKGSFSTLEIQRTEQGDSAMYLCANTRSSYEQYFGPGTRLTVT.

About this clonotype: Given a much more abundant clone one base away, this may be a read error. This chain uses TRBV14 with TRBJ2-1; TRBD2 matches 7 bases. CDR3 length equals 16 residues. With 1 base clipped from V and 11 bases from J, the junction kept 14 bases outside the gene matches. Germline V gives CDR1 SGHDN, CDR2 FVKESK. CDR3 nucleotide sequence: TGTGCCAGCAGCCAAGGTGGAGCGGGAACCGCTAGAAAGCAGTTCTTC. Translated, it gives CASSQGGAGTARKQFF.

The rearrangement uses TRBV12-3 or TRBV12-4 and TRBJ2-1, with a possible D match to TRBD2 (6 bases). CDR3 size: 11 residues. V lost 5 bases, J lost 9 bases, and 8 bases lay in between. The CDR3 is CASSTAGEQFF. DNA for the CDR3: TGTGCCAGCAGTACAGCGGGTGAGCAGTTCTTC.

This clonotype was found a few times. The gene calls are TRBV7-9 and TRBJ1-2; 7 nucleotides match TRBD1. Trimming at V came to 5 bases and at J to 4 bases, leaving 7 bases not matched to a gene. Looked up from germline, CDR1 is SEHNR and CDR2 is FQNEAQ (reference sequence). The CDR3 length is 14 residues. The CDR3 sequence is CASSLDDRVYGYTF. The CDR3 DNA reads TGTGCCAGCAGCCTAGATGACAGGGTCTATGGCTACACCTTC.

Worth noting for this clonotype: As the CDR3 is not closed by the conserved phenylalanine or tryptophan, this likely results from a read error. The chain employs TRBV4-1 and TRBJ1-2; tentatively, D is TRBD1 (6 bases). This CDR3 is 14 amino acids long. V was cut by 3 bases and J by 3 bases, with 11 bases left in between. The germline CDR1 and CDR2 sequences are MGHRA and YSYEKL. CDR3 sequence: CASSQRQVDYGYTL. The CDR3, as DNA: TGCGCCAGCAGCCAGCGACAGGTGGACTATGGCTACACCCTC.

The CDR3 protein is CASSVGRAGFYGYTF. DNA for the CDR3: TGTGCCAGCAGCGTAGGTAGGGCCGGGTTCTATGGCTACACCTTC. The V and J genes are TRBV9 and TRBJ1-2, with unresolved D. With 0 bases removed from V and 4 bases from J, the gap between germline ends came to 13 bases. Germline V gene sequence: CDR1 SGDLS, CDR2 YYNGEE. The CDR3 sequence is 15 residues long.

V is TRBV7-2 and J is TRBJ2-1; the match to TRBD2 covers 7 bases. The tail of the sequence fits TRBJ2-7 better, so the J call may be wrong. The germline gives CDR1 SGHTA, CDR2 FQGNSA. This CDR3 region has 14 residues. The CDR3 DNA sequence: TGTGCCAGCAGCCGGGACTACTCCTACAATGAGCAGTACTTC. Amino acid sequence: CASSRDYSYNEQYF.

This rearrangement joins TRBV9 to TRBJ2-1; D perhaps matches TRBD2 (6 bases). This CDR3 has 16 residues. Trimming cost V 0 bases and J 4 bases, with 14 bases left between them. The germline CDR1 and CDR2 sequences are SGDLS and YYNGEE. CDR3 sequence: CASSVGGSGKYNEQFF. CDR3 coding DNA: TGTGCCAGCAGCGTAGGCGGTAGCGGAAAATACAATGAGCAGTTCTTC.

V and J are TRBV29-1 and TRBJ2-1, with 10 bases that match TRBD2. CDR1 is SQVTM and CDR2 is ANQGSEA in the germline V gene. J lost 7 bases, V lost 5 bases, and 8 bases had no gene match. This CDR3 spans 14 amino acids. CDR3 loop: CSVLRSGRENEQFF. The DNA of the CDR3 is TGCAGCGTTTTAAGGAGCGGGAGGGAAAATGAGCAGTTCTTC.

This clonotype was seen only a few times. The chain combines TRBV27 with TRBJ2-1, with D uncertain. The J call is in doubt because the DNA end fits TRBJ2-7 better. The CDR3 is 16 residues long. Germline V gives CDR1 MNHEY, CDR2 SMNVEV (reference sequence). The CDR3 loop is CASSSATAGSYNEQYF. The CDR3 coding sequence is TGTGCCAGCAGTTCAGCGACCGCCGGATCCTACAATGAGCAGTACTTC.

The rearrangement joins TRBV27 to TRBJ1-2; 9 bases agree with TRBD1. From germline, CDR1 is MNHEY and CDR2 SMNVEV (reference sequence). The ends lost 2 bases at V and 5 bases at J; junction bases unmatched: 9. The CDR3 covers 16 residues. CDR3 sequence (DNA): TGTGCCAGCAGTTTAGGGGTTACAGGGGGCGTGTATGGCTACACCTTC. Protein product: CASSLGVTGGVYGYTF.

This rearrangement joins TRBV11-1 to TRBJ2-5, with D unclear. The J call may be mistaken, given a closer DNA end match to TRBJ2-7. This CDR3 contains 14 residues. CDR1 SGHAT and CDR2 FQDESV come from the germline V gene (reference sequence). This chain's CDR3 is CASSLTPTIYEQYF. DNA for the CDR3: TGTGCCAGCAGCTTAACGCCTACAATTTACGAGCAGTACTTC.

In this sample, this clonotype turned up many times. The CDR3: CTALWGTDTQYF. The DNA for the CDR3 is TGCACGGCCCTCTGGGGGACGGATACGCAGTATTTT. The rearrangement joins TRBV29-1 to TRBJ2-3; TRBD1 or TRBD2 may be the D gene (5 bases each). Germline V gene lookup returns CDR1 SQVTM and CDR2 ANQGSEA. This CDR3 contains 12 residues.

The gene calls are TRBV15 and TRBJ1-4; D call uncertain. Germline V gene data show CDR1 as LNHNV and CDR2 as YYDKDF (reference sequence). The CDR3 is 17 residues long. V was shortened by 0 bases and J by 8 bases, with 19 bases between the two germline ends. The CDR3 DNA follows: TGTGCCACCAGCAGAGATTACGGTGGGCTAGTTCGGGAAAAACTGTTTTTT. It is translated as CATSRDYGGLVREKLFF. Combining the CDR3 with reference TRBV15 and TRBJ1-4 gives the whole variable domain DAMVIQNPRYQVTQFGKPVTLSCSQTLNHNVMYWYQQKSSQAPKLLFHYYDKDFNNEADTPDNFQSRRPNTSFCFLDIRSPGLGDTAMYLCATSRDYGGLVREKLFFGSGTQLSVL.

CDR3 region: CASSYRDREETQYF. The CDR3 DNA is TGTGCCAGCAGTTACCGGGACAGGGAAGAGACCCAGTACTTC. V is TRBV27 and J is TRBJ2-5; TRBD1 aligns across 9 bases. V trimming: 4 bases; J trimming: 3 bases; junction bases outside the gene matches: 3. The CDR3 sequence is 14 residues long. In germline, CDR1 is MNHEY, CDR2 SMNVEV (reference sequence).

The genes are TRBV15 and TRBJ1-2; 7 bases are a match to TRBD1. CDR1 and CDR2 from the germline V gene are LNHNV and YYDKDF (reference sequence). The CDR3 consists of 15 residues. The V gene end was trimmed by 5 bases and the J gene end by 1 base; junction bases not matched to a gene: 7. This CDR3 is CATSARQGNNYGYTF. Here the CDR3 DNA reads TGTGCCACCAGCGCCCGACAGGGAAATAACTATGGCTACACCTTC.

The V call is TRBV20-1, the J call TRBJ1-1; D is undetermined. Trimming took off 0 bases at V and 11 bases at J, with 4 bases between the two ends. Germline V gene lookup returns CDR1 DFQATT and CDR2 SNEGSKA (reference sequence). This CDR3 has 9 residues. CDR3 sequence reads: CSARDAAFF. The CDR3 DNA is TGCAGTGCTAGAGATGCGGCTTTCTTT.

The sample holds a few counts of this clonotype. The genes are TRBV29-1 and TRBJ2-3; D not resolved. Germline assignment: CDR1 SQVTM and CDR2 ANQGSEA. V was clipped by 5 bases and J by 0 bases, with 12 bases between them. CDR3 length: 14 amino acids. The CDR3 DNA reads as TGCAGCGTTTGCCGGAGTCTTAGCACAGATACGCAGTATTTT. As protein: CSVCRSLSTDTQYF.

This clonotype was observed a few times. The chain employs TRBV5-1 and TRBJ1-2; D is unresolved. Trimming removed 1 base from V and 11 bases from J, with 12 bases in between. CDR3 size: 12 residues. Germline V gene data show CDR1 as SGHRS and CDR2 as YFSETQ. This chain's CDR3 is CASSLTLNEYTF. CDR3 bases: TGCGCCAGCAGCTTGACGTTGAACGAGTACACCTTC.

This chain joins TRBV7-9 and TRBJ1-4; D perhaps matches TRBD1 (6 bases). V was pared by 5 bases and J by 3 bases, with 10 bases between. Germline V gene data show CDR1 as SEHNR and CDR2 as FQNEAQ (reference sequence). CDR3 length: 14 amino acids. The CDR3 DNA is TGTGCCAGCAGCCAGGGGATAGCTAATGAAAAACTGTTTTTT. This encodes CASSQGIANEKLFF.

The chain employs TRBV10-3 and TRBJ1-1; D unresolved. Germline V CDR1 and CDR2: ENHRY, SYGVKD. The CDR3 runs to 15 residues. V was pared by 4 bases and J by 2 bases, with 14 bases between. DNA of the CDR3: TGTGCCATCAGTGGATCCTACCCGGCCAACACTGAAGCTTTCTTT. Translating gives CAISGSYPANTEAFF.

This chain uses TRBV4-3 with TRBJ2-1; D possibly corresponds to TRBD2 (6 bases). Germline V gives CDR1 LGHNA, CDR2 YSLEER. The CDR3 has 15 residues. V lost 0 bases and J 3 bases, leaving 9 bases between the germline ends. CDR3 bases: TGCGCCAGCAGCCAAGAGGGCGGGAACTACAATGAGCAGTTCTTC. It specifies CASSQEGGNYNEQFF.

The chain uses TRBV10-3 and TRBJ2-7; 11 bases fit TRBD2. TRBJ2-5 explains the end of the DNA better; the J call may be wrong. The CDR3 runs to 11 residues. Germline V gives CDR1 ENHRY, CDR2 SYGVKD. The CDR3 sequence is CAIGLAGTQYF. The CDR3 DNA reads as TGTGCCATCGGACTAGCGGGGACCCAGTACTTC.

This clonotype appeared a few times. V is TRBV20-1 and J is TRBJ2-7, with 8 nucleotides matching TRBD1. CDR3 length equals 14 residues. CDR1 DFQATT and CDR2 SNEGSKA come from the germline V gene (reference sequence). The V segment lost 3 bases and the J segment 2 bases; nucleotides outside the gene matches: 6. Here the CDR3 DNA reads TGCAGTGCTAGTCAGGGGGCTGGCGCCTACGAGCAGTACTTC. Amino acid sequence: CSASQGAGAYEQYF.

This clonotype was found a few times. This CDR3 reads CASSYDGVNRYF. The CDR3 DNA reads TGTGCCAGCAGTTACGACGGGGTAAATAGGTATTTT. The chain recombines TRBV6-6 with TRBJ2-3, with D perhaps matching TRBD2 (5 bases). V was shortened by 2 bases and J by 14 bases, with 14 bases between the two germline ends. Germline V gene sequence: CDR1 MNHNY, CDR2 SVGAGI (reference sequence). The CDR3 runs to 12 residues.

The chain recombines TRBV6-2 or TRBV6-3 with TRBJ2-5; D not certain. Trimming took off 3 bases at V and 11 bases at J, with 13 bases between the two ends. CDR3 length: 12 amino acids. Germline CDR1 is MNHEY and CDR2 is SVGEGT. The CDR3 DNA reads TGTGCCAGCAGTTATAACCAGAATGAGCAGTACTTC. Protein product: CASSYNQNEQYF.

In regard to this clonotype: The junction shows a germline mismatch at one end, possibly a read error. The genes are TRBV20-1 and TRBJ2-3, with D perhaps TRBD1 or TRBD2 (5 bases each). CDR3 size: 13 residues. The germline gives CDR1 DFQATT, CDR2 SNEGSKA (reference sequence). CDR3 loop: CSASGASTDMQYF. The DNA for the CDR3 is TGCAGTGCCAGTGGGGCTAGCACAGATATGCAGTATTTT.

The V gene is TRBV3-1, the J gene TRBJ2-4, with D perhaps matching TRBD2 (7 bases). The DNA matches TRBJ2-5 better at its end, which makes the J call doubtful. The CDR3 runs 18 residues. The germline CDR1 and CDR2 sequences are LGHDT and YNNKEL (reference sequence). The CDR3 DNA follows: TGTGCCAGCAGCCATAGAGGAGGGGGGGCGCGGGAGCAAGAGACCCAGTACTTC. Translation gives CASSHRGGGAREQETQYF.

The CDR3 loop reads CSARSISYEQYF. CDR3 sequence (DNA): TGCAGTGCTAGATCCATATCCTACGAGCAGTACTTC. The chain links TRBV20-1 to TRBJ2-7; D remains unclear. Germline V lookup: CDR1 DFQATT, CDR2 SNEGSKA (reference sequence). This CDR3 comprises 12 residues. V was trimmed by 2 bases and J by 1 base, leaving 6 bases between them.

The CDR3 coding sequence is TGTGCCAGCAGGACCGCGGGGGGGAGTTCCTACAATGAGCAGTTCTTC. Protein: CASRTAGGSSYNEQFF. The chain has TRBV12-3 or TRBV12-4 and TRBJ2-1; TRBD2 agrees at 9 bases. This CDR3 region has 16 residues. J gave up 1 base and V 6 bases, and 7 bases lay outside the gene matches.

This clonotype was seen only a few times. J is TRBJ2-7 and V is TRBV3-1; 11 bases map to TRBD2. This CDR3 spans 17 amino acids. Germline loops: CDR1 LGHDT, CDR2 YNNKEL (reference sequence). The J segment lost 2 bases and the V segment lost 2 bases, leaving 8 bases of the junction unmatched. The CDR3, as DNA: TGTGCCAGCAGCCAACCTTATACTAGCGGGAGTCCCTACGAGCAGTACTTC. It specifies CASSQPYTSGSPYEQYF.